This TCR beta chain was profiled in a study of shared clonotypes between healthy human individuals. Study results and limitations: Only a few donors were included, so the genetic and exposure-history diversity represented was limited.

In regard to this clone: Its antigen is not known.

Replicate PCRs for unsorted PBMC used approximately 0.3 ug DNA (approximately 33,000 T cell genomes). TCRdb's copy holds only in-frame clones and misses some; the assay was immunoSEQ multiplex PCR. Here the sample spans hundreds of thousands of clones, 77% being singletons. Samples left unsorted employed around 95 million PBMCs for genomic DNA. The sample was PBMCs. The sequence derives from a woman aged 40-49 years in good health. Some clones in this sample may be carry-over from other donors' samples.

The CDR3 sequence: CASSQGSSGNTIYF. The CDR3, as DNA: TGTGCCAGCAGCCAGGGGAGCTCTGGAAACACCATATATTTT. V gene TRBV27 combines with J gene TRBJ1-3; weak D call: TRBD1 (6 bases). The CDR3 has 14 residues. Germline values: CDR1 MNHEY, CDR2 SMNVEV (reference sequence). V lost 6 bases to trimming and J lost 0 bases, with 9 bases between them.